A few counts support the clone carrying this T cell receptor beta chain. Described time point: persistent/refractory GD, antithyroid drugs over 5 years with positive TRAb. RNA from PBMCs was the source of the TCR library. This entry comes from a study of regulatory T cells in long-lasting Graves disease. The CDR3 consists of 18 residues. Per the germline V gene, CDR1 is DFQATT and CDR2 is SNEGSKA (reference sequence). V shed 2 bases, J shed 1 base, and the junction held 12 bases outside the gene matches. Assembly of TCR beta libraries relied on iRepertoire HTBI primers together with Arm-PCR of CDR3 regions. One entry per CDR3 protein results from TCRdb running MiXCR on the multiplex PCR reads. The sample lists 600,000 to 800,000 distinct CDR3 sequences, roughly 30% occurring once.

Specimen: peripheral blood mononuclear cells (PBMCs), collected when the disease was refractory, from a patient treated with antithyroid drugs. This clonotype was sampled from a female donor with Graves disease. This chain joins TRBV20-1 and TRBJ2-4, with TRBD2 identical over 9 bases. In DNA, the CDR3 is TGCAGTGCTAGAAAAGGCCTAGCGGGACGATTGGCCAAAAACATTCAGTACTTC. It translates to CSARKGLAGRLAKNIQYF.